Below, one TCR beta chain is given with its context. This clonotype was seen many times. Its specific antigen is unknown. Base quality data are lacking; no much larger clone is found one base away. The library was made by 5' RACE. Reads for this sample came from a NextSeq 500. To correct for sequencing error and PCR bias, the TCR library protocol tagged individual cDNA molecules with unique molecular identifiers. TCR alpha and beta chains were both sequenced, and the abundances of alpha and beta sequences in each sample were closely correlated with each other. The study's processing was this. V gene, J gene and CDR3 annotation of TCR sequences was performed with Decombinator V4. Expanded TCRs were defined as changing significantly between any two time points under a Poisson model with p below 0.0001. Abundances of TCRs were expressed as counts per million after normalisation to the total number of TCRs sequenced in each sample. TRAV1-2 paired with TRAJ12, TRAJ20 or TRAJ33 defined MAIT TCRs, while TRAV10 paired with TRAJ18 defined iNKT TCRs. VDJdb, accessed 1 November 2021, was searched for CMV, EBV and SARS-CoV-2 annotated TCRs, excluding TCRs annotated for multiple antigens. Using fastp at Q25 and MiXCR, TCRdb reprocessed the public reads and kept productive beta chains. CDR3 protein sequences are deduplicated, and each keeps its most common genes and DNA. The V and J calls here are based on TCRdb, not the publication. The sample contains 25,000 to 35,000 distinct CDR3 sequences, roughly 5.7% of them found a single time. The ten largest account for roughly 5% of the sample.

The study was a case-control design nested within a healthcare worker cohort in London, UK, with weekly nasopharyngeal swab PCR tests and blood sampling. Between 23 and 31 March 2020, the week of the UK lockdown, healthcare workers were enrolled and then followed up weekly for as long as 16 weeks. The sample comes from a study of early T cells in non-severe SARS-CoV-2 infection (dated by TCRdb to the early 2020s). With regard to the full study: Because TCR sequencing was done on bulk RNA from unsorted whole blood, the alpha and beta chains could not be paired.

Trimming takes 9 bases off V and 4 bases off J; junction bases not matched to a gene: 6. CDR1 ENHRY and CDR2 SYGVKD are derived from the germline V gene. The CDR3 holds 13 amino acids from the cysteine to the phenylalanine. Of the read, only the CDR3 DNA is kept; its 39 bases are in frame from base 1. Overall study outcomes, separate from this receptor: Matching against VDJdb was skewed toward anti-spike CD8 responses, likely underestimated virus-specific expansions, and missed private and CD4 specificities.

This chain joins TRBV10-3 to TRBJ2-5; 9 junctional bases match TRBD2. This TCR derives from an adult who was a healthcare worker with PCR-confirmed SARS-CoV-2 infection or an uninfected control (not recorded which). The sample was whole blood. This receptor has the CDR3 CAIGLAWGETQYF. The sequence in DNA is TGTGCCATTGGACTAGCGTGGGGAGAGACCCAGTACTTC.